The TCR beta chain described here comes from a study of T cell repertoires in cytomegalovirus infection (dated by TCRdb to between 2019 and 2020). For the study in its entirety: The peptide stimulations were aimed at well-studied HLA-B-restricted epitopes as well as recently identified HLA-C-restricted CMV epitopes, whose presentation resists viral immunomodulation. Donor HLA type was relevant to the analysis, because carriage of CMV infection together with the matching HLA type was indicated by public TCR beta signatures. Beyond this particular receptor, the publication reports: In both this cohort and an independent approximately 370-donor cohort, the cumulative frequency of public TCR beta family members distinguished carriers of CMV infection plus the relevant HLA type. The ex vivo response was dominated by HLA-C-restricted CMV-specific TCR beta clonotypes, which also provided the single most frequent clonotype in two of eight donors.

The sequencer was an Illumina HiSeq 1500. TCRdb redid the processing of the public reads, applying fastp at Q25 and MiXCR, and retained in-frame beta chains. Rows merge per CDR3 protein into single entries with the most common DNA and genes. This sample comprises around 430,000 distinct CDR3 sequences, roughly 43% of them detected only once. The ten largest clones represent about 41% of the sample. The CDR1 and CDR2 encoded by the germline V gene are ENHRY and SYGVKD. The CDR3, cysteine through phenylalanine, is 15 amino acids long. CDR3 DNA is the only sequence kept; it has 45 bases, read in frame from the first base. V drops 6 bases and J drops 5 bases, leaving 17 bases in between. In the paper's terms, the treatment or condition label means: in vitro stimulation with specific CMV peptide epitopes to enrich CMV-specific T cells. With regard to this clonotype: No cognate antigen has been identified for it. Nothing much larger sits one base from this clone, and base qualities are not available.

The starting material was cultured PBMCs, obtained from culture after CMV antigen stimulation. The rearrangement joined TRBV10-3 to TRBJ2-1; the D gene is perhaps TRBD2, on 6 matching bases. The clonotype comes from a human donor in good health (CMV status not recorded). Some clones in this sample may be carry-over from other donors' samples. The CDR3 in this case is CAIRSAAGGHNEQFF. The bases read TGTGCCATCAGGTCAGCGGCTGGAGGGCACAATGAGCAGTTCTTC.